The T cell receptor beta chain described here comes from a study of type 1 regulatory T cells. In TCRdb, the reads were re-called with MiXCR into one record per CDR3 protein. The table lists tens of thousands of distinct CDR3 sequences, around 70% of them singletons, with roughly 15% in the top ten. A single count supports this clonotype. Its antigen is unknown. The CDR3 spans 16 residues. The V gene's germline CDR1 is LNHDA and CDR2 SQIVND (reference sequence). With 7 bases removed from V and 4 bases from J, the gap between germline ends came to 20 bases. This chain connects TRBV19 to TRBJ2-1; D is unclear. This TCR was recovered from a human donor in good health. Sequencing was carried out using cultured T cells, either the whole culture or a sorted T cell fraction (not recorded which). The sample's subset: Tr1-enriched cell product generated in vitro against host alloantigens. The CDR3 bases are TGTGCCAGTACGACCGGGCCAACCAGACCGTACAATGAGCAGTTCTTC. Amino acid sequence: CASTTGPTRPYNEQFF.